The 17 T cell receptor beta chains below all came from one sample that was sequenced in a study of human T cells and chemical hapten exposure. The time point was: pre-sensitization, week 0. Treatment indicated: therapeutic diphenylcyclopropenone sensitization with weekly scalp DPC. TCRdb passed the RACE reads through MiXCR, listing each CDR3 protein once. The repertoire holds roughly 100,000 distinct CDR3 sequences, with less than 15% as singletons. The specimen was whole blood, collected in connection with sensitization to the hapten diphenylcyclopropenone (DPC). These receptors were collected from a woman in her 50s with alopecia areata. Some clones in this sample may be carry-over from other donors' samples.

This clonotype was detected only a few times. This chain links TRBV27 with TRBJ2-5; D gene uncertain. The CDR3 is 13 residues long. Germline V gene lookup returns CDR1 MNHEY and CDR2 SMNVEV (reference sequence). V lost 3 bases and J 2 bases, leaving 7 bases between the germline ends. The CDR3 sequence: CASSFVQQETQYF. DNA of the CDR3: TGTGCCAGCAGTTTTGTGCAGCAAGAGACCCAGTACTTC.

This chain joins TRBV7-9 and TRBJ1-6; D uncertain. The CDR3 runs 14 residues. Trimming shortened V by 4 bases and J by 7 bases, and 11 bases separated the two germline ends. Per the germline V gene, CDR1 is SEHNR and CDR2 is FQNEAQ (reference sequence). CDR3 nucleotide sequence: TGTGCCAGCAGCTACGACCTACCAAATTCACCCCTCCACTTT. Translating gives CASSYDLPNSPLHF.

The genes are TRBV3-1 and TRBJ2-7; possible D gene TRBD1, 5 bases. Germline V lookup: CDR1 LGHDT, CDR2 YNNKEL (reference sequence). V lost 4 bases and J 7 bases, leaving 8 bases between the germline ends. The CDR3 covers 11 residues. The CDR3 region is CASSLKGEQYF. CDR3 coding DNA: TGTGCCAGCAGCCTGAAGGGGGAGCAGTACTTC.

This sequence joins TRBV14 and TRBJ2-7; 10 positions match TRBD2. J gave up 3 bases and V 7 bases, and 3 bases lay outside the gene matches. From germline, CDR1 is SGHDN and CDR2 FVKESK. This CDR3 has 13 residues. The CDR3 spells CASNLAGVYEQYF. The CDR3 DNA follows: TGTGCCAGCAACCTAGCGGGAGTCTACGAGCAGTACTTC. Complete variable domain (other parts from reference TRBV14 and TRBJ2-7): EAGVTQFPSHSVIEKGQTVTLRCDPISGHDNLYWYRRVMGKEIKFLLHFVKESKQDESGMPNNRFLAERTGGTYSTLKVQPAELEDSGVYFCASNLAGVYEQYFGPGTRLTVT.

This clonotype has a single count. V is TRBV7-2 and J is TRBJ2-5; unclear D gene. V lost 7 bases to trimming and J lost 0 bases, with 6 bases between them. The germline CDR1 and CDR2 sequences are SGHTA and FQGNSA. The CDR3 runs 12 residues. CDR3 loop: CASNVNQETQYF. The CDR3 region has the DNA TGTGCCAGCAACGTAAACCAAGAGACCCAGTACTTC.

Points on this clonotype: Mismatch with germline at one junction end may stem from a read error. The chain links TRBV5-1 to TRBJ2-3; 7 bases fit TRBD1. In germline, CDR1 is SGHRS, CDR2 YFSETQ. The CDR3 runs 15 residues. The CDR3 DNA is TGCGCCAGCAGCGTTGGACAGGCTTACACAGATACGCGGTATTTT. Protein product: CASSVGQAYTDTRYF.

This clonotype was recorded many times. The chain couples TRBV4-1 to TRBJ2-1; D unresolved. V lost 4 bases and J lost 0, with 10 bases in between. This CDR3 region has 15 residues. Germline values: CDR1 MGHRA, CDR2 YSYEKL. This CDR3 is CASSPAYSSYNEQFF. CDR3 coding DNA: TGCGCCAGCAGCCCGGCTTACAGCTCCTACAATGAGCAGTTCTTC.

Notes on this clonotype: No DNA is shown, since the ends of the CDR3 on it are uncertain; the CDR3 is the one TCRdb lists. The chain employs TRBV11-3 and TRBJ2-2; TRBD1, the table's D call, lacks a check against the DNA. The CDR3 is 15 residues long, ends included. Germline CDR1 is SGHNT and CDR2 is YENEEA. The CDR3 loop reads CASSLGQTTPGSCFF.

This clonotype appeared once. The J gene is TRBJ2-7, the V gene TRBV5-4; D not resolved. Germline CDR1 SGHNT, CDR2 YYREEE (reference sequence). The CDR3 is 14 residues long. Between the trimmed V and J ends, which lost 4 bases and 0 bases, there was a span of 11 bases. In nucleotides, the CDR3 is TGTGCCAGCAGCCCAGTTGGAACCTCCTACGAGCAGTACTTC. This codes for CASSPVGTSYEQYF. The complete variable domain, with remaining parts taken from reference TRBV5-4 and TRBJ2-7, reads ETGVTQSPTHLIKTRGQQVTLRCSSQSGHNTVSWYQQALGQGPQFIFQYYREEENGRGNFPPRFSGLQFPNYSSELNVNALELDDSALYLCASSPVGTSYEQYFGPGTRLTVT.

This chain joins TRBV6-7 and TRBJ1-2, with D possibly being TRBD1 (6 bases). TRBV6-7 is an open reading frame, and its role is uncertain. This CDR3 contains 21 residues. V lost 0 bases and J 2 bases, leaving 28 bases between the germline ends. The CDR3 DNA reads TGTGCCAGCAGTTACTCGATTGGGACACCCCAAAGGACGGCCTTAAACTATGGCTACACCTTC. As protein: CASSYSIGTPQRTALNYGYTF.

This clonotype was recorded at least ten times. This chain connects TRBV28 to TRBJ1-5; D uncertain. The V gene lost 3 bases and the J gene lost 4 bases, with 7 bases spanning the gap. The germline CDR1 and CDR2 sequences are MDHEN and SYDVKM. The CDR3 spans 13 residues. CDR3: CASSLNGNQPQHF. The CDR3 DNA is TGTGCCAGCAGTTTGAATGGGAATCAGCCCCAGCATTTT.

This clonotype showed up just a few times. V usage is TRBV6-4 and J usage is TRBJ1-1; D is perhaps TRBD1 (6 bases). Looked up from germline, CDR1 is MRHNA and CDR2 is SNTAGT. Trimming left V 0 bases short and J 12 bases short, with 17 bases between. The CDR3 runs 14 residues. The CDR3 spells CASSDSGTSSPPFF. The DNA of the CDR3 is TGTGCCAGCAGTGACTCAGGGACAAGTTCCCCCCCTTTCTTT.

The chain joins TRBV24-1 to TRBJ2-4; D gene unclear. Per the germline V gene, CDR1 is KGHDR and CDR2 is SFDVKD. Trimming pared 4 bases from V and 0 bases from J, leaving 6 bases between. This CDR3 contains 14 residues. CDR3 loop: CATSEDGAKNIQYF. CDR3 bases: TGTGCCACCAGTGAGGACGGAGCCAAAAACATTCAGTACTTC.

The V gene is TRBV28, the J gene TRBJ2-2; D ambiguous. The CDR3 is 12 amino acids. V was shortened by 5 bases and J by 6 bases, with 7 bases between the two germline ends. CDR1 and CDR2 from the germline V gene are MDHEN and SYDVKM. DNA of the CDR3: TGTGCCAGCAGTGTTTTTGCCGGGGAGCTGTTTTTT. Its translation is CASSVFAGELFF.

The V and J genes are TRBV5-4 and TRBJ2-1; tentatively, D is TRBD1 or TRBD2 (5 bases each). The ends were cut back, 4 bases at V and 6 bases at J, with 14 bases in the middle. Germline values: CDR1 SGHNT, CDR2 YYREEE (reference sequence). CDR3 length: 14 amino acids. The DNA of the CDR3 is TGTGCCAGCAGCCCGGGGACCCAGCGCAATGAGCAGTTCTTC. It translates to CASSPGTQRNEQFF.

Many counts were recorded for this clonotype. This sequence joins TRBV18 and TRBJ2-1; D unresolved. Germline V gene data show CDR1 as KGHSH and CDR2 as LQKENI. The CDR3 covers 13 residues. The germline V and J ends were trimmed by 3 bases and 12 bases, with 15 bases remaining between them. The CDR3 spells CASSPDYAVGQFF. CDR3 in DNA: TGTGCCAGCTCACCGGATTATGCGGTCGGGCAGTTCTTC. Supplemented by reference TRBV18 and TRBJ2-1, the full variable domain reads NAGVMQNPRHLVRRRGQEARLRCSPMKGHSHVYWYRQLPEEGLKFMVYLQKENIIDESGMPKERFSAEFPKEGPSILRIQQVVRGDSAAYFCASSPDYAVGQFFGPGTRLTVL.

The chain couples TRBV6-5 to TRBJ2-2; 10 nucleotides line up with TRBD2. This CDR3 contains 20 residues. Unmatched junction bases numbered 15, after V lost 0 bases and J lost 5 bases. Germline V CDR1 and CDR2: MNHEY, SVGAGI. CDR3 coding DNA: TGTGCCAGCAGTTACTCGAACGGGGCTAGCGGGAGTTTGAGAACCGGGGAGCTGTTTTTT. This encodes CASSYSNGASGSLRTGELFF.